A single sample is the source of the 27 T cell receptor beta chains below, sequenced in a study of CD8 T cells in Susac syndrome. An amount of RNA that ranged from about 0.45 to 1 ug was reverse transcribed with random hexamers. A single record per CDR3 protein comes from TCRdb applying MiXCR to the immunoSEQ multiplex PCR reads. The sample holds around 110,000 distinct CDR3 sequences, approximately 93% seen once. The sequenced sample consisted of CD8+ T cells from PBMCs. Receptor source: a human donor with Susac syndrome.

The rearrangement links TRBV5-1 to TRBJ2-3; tentatively, D is TRBD1 (5 bases). V lost 10 bases to trimming and J lost 4 bases, with 13 bases between them. The germline gives CDR1 SGHRS, CDR2 YFSETQ. The CDR3 covers 12 residues. The CDR3 sequence: CAAGQGSDTQYF. The CDR3 nucleotides read TGCGCCGCAGGGCAGGGCTCAGATACGCAGTATTTT.

The chain couples TRBV7-2 to TRBJ2-1; a possible D gene is TRBD2 (6 bases). V dropped 3 bases and J dropped 2 bases, with 8 bases sitting between them. Germline loops: CDR1 SGHTA, CDR2 FQGNSA. The CDR3 consists of 14 residues. The CDR3 DNA follows: TGTGCCAGCAGCTTCGCGGGAACCTACAATGAGCAGTTCTTC. This sequence encodes CASSFAGTYNEQFF.

This rearrangement joins TRBV15 to TRBJ1-1, with 8 nucleotides matching TRBD1. The germline gives CDR1 LNHNV, CDR2 YYDKDF (reference sequence). Losses at the gene ends were 3 bases for V and 0 bases for J; bases not matched to a gene: 3. The CDR3 loop spans 15 amino acids. The CDR3 region has the DNA TGTGCCACCAGCAGCGACAGGGGAATGAACACTGAAGCTTTCTTT. Translating gives CATSSDRGMNTEAFF. Full variable domain (remainder filled in from reference TRBV15 and TRBJ1-1): DAMVIQNPRYQVTQFGKPVTLSCSQTLNHNVMYWYQQKSSQAPKLLFHYYDKDFNNEADTPDNFQSRRPNTSFCFLDIRSPGLGDTAMYLCATSSDRGMNTEAFFGQGTRLTVV.

This rearrangement joins TRBV20-1 to TRBJ2-1, with D possibly TRBD2 on 7 matching bases. CDR1 and CDR2 (germline): DFQATT, SNEGSKA (reference sequence). V was cut by 1 base and J by 6 bases, with 13 bases left in between. The CDR3 totals 14 residues. In DNA, the CDR3 is TGCAGTGCTAGAGGTGGGGGGGCGTTCAATGAGCAGTTCTTC. Residues: CSARGGGAFNEQFF.

The chain joins TRBV27 to TRBJ1-1; TRBD1 aligns across 7 bases. Germline trimming cut 3 bases from V and 6 bases from J; bases unmatched to any gene: 4. The germline V gene encodes CDR1 MNHEY and CDR2 SMNVEV (reference sequence). This CDR3 has 13 residues. The CDR3 is CASSFGGGPEAFF. CDR3 DNA: TGTGCCAGCAGTTTTGGAGGGGGCCCTGAAGCTTTCTTT.

The V and J genes are TRBV15 and TRBJ2-1; the match to TRBD2 covers 7 bases. The CDR3 contains 14 residues. Germline V gene lookup returns CDR1 LNHNV and CDR2 YYDKDF (reference sequence). Germline trimming cut 0 bases from V and 8 bases from J; bases unmatched to any gene: 4. The CDR3 region is CATSRDRAGDEQFF. The CDR3 nucleotides read TGTGCCACCAGCAGAGACAGGGCGGGGGATGAGCAGTTCTTC.

This chain joins TRBV5-1 and TRBJ1-2; 9 nucleotides align to TRBD1. The J segment lost 6 bases and the V segment lost 0 bases, leaving 3 bases of the junction unmatched. The CDR3 extends over 14 amino acids. Germline CDR1 and CDR2: SGHRS and YFSETQ. CDR3 sequence reads: CASSLDRGRDGYTF. The CDR3 DNA follows: TGCGCCAGCAGCTTGGACAGGGGGCGCGATGGCTACACCTTC.

The CDR3 loop reads CASSSGLNTGELFF. In nucleotides, the CDR3 is TGCGCCAGCAGCTCCGGGCTGAACACCGGGGAGCTGTTTTTT. The chain carries TRBV4-3 and TRBJ2-2; D unclear. V lost 5 bases, J lost 1 base, and 8 bases lay in between. This CDR3 spans 14 amino acids. Per the germline V gene, CDR1 is LGHNA and CDR2 is YSLEER.

This sequence joins TRBV20-1 and TRBJ1-2; 7 bases align to TRBD1. The CDR3 covers 15 residues. Trimming took 0 bases from V and 4 from J; bases not matched to a gene: 8. Germline V lookup: CDR1 DFQATT, CDR2 SNEGSKA (reference sequence). CDR3 nucleotides: TGCAGTGCTAGAGACCAGACAGGGTCGGCCTATGGCTACACCTTC. Its protein is CSARDQTGSAYGYTF.

This clonotype was observed once. V gene TRBV7-2 combines with J gene TRBJ2-7; no clear D. The CDR3 is made up of 14 amino acids. The germline V gene has CDR1 SGHTA and CDR2 FQGNSA. V was cut by 4 bases and J by 2 bases, with 12 bases left in between. Here the CDR3 reads CASSSPVGPYEQYF. DNA of the CDR3: TGTGCCAGCAGCTCCCCTGTCGGGCCCTACGAGCAGTACTTC.

The rearrangement uses TRBV12-5 and TRBJ1-5; D uncertain. With 5 bases removed from V and 3 bases from J, the gap between germline ends came to 8 bases. Germline lookup yields CDR1 LGHNT and CDR2 FRNRAP. The CDR3 is 13 residues long. CDR3 in DNA: TGTGCTAGTGGTCCCAGCCTCAATCAGCCCCAGCATTTT. Encoded protein: CASGPSLNQPQHF.

J is TRBJ2-4 and V is TRBV19; perhaps TRBD2 as D (5 bases). Trimming left V 7 bases short and J 3 bases short, with 7 bases between. The CDR3 has 12 amino acids. Germline CDR1 reads LNHDA; CDR2 reads SQIVND (reference sequence). DNA for the CDR3: TGTGCCAGTACCGGGGTCAAAAACATTCAGTACTTC. It is translated as CASTGVKNIQYF.

The chain links TRBV25-1 to TRBJ1-2, with D possibly being TRBD1 (5 bases). CDR3 length: 12 amino acids. CDR1 MGHDK and CDR2 SYGVNS come from the germline V gene. V was shortened by 7 bases and J by 4 bases, with 10 bases between the two germline ends. The CDR3 region has the DNA TGTGCCAGCAACCGGGACGGCTATGGCTACACCTTC. Encoded protein: CASNRDGYGYTF.

V and J are TRBV2 and TRBJ2-7, with D possibly being TRBD1 (6 bases). The CDR3 is 16 residues long. Germline loops: CDR1 SNHLY, CDR2 FYNNEI. Trimming removed 2 bases at V and 0 bases at J, with 14 bases between. The CDR3 region has the DNA TGTGCCAGCAGTGAACCCCCAGGGGATCCCTCCTACGAGCAGTACTTC. Translated, it gives CASSEPPGDPSYEQYF.

The sample holds one count of this clonotype. The chain uses TRBV6-6 and TRBJ1-1; D is undetermined. The CDR3 totals 13 residues. CDR1 is MNHNY and CDR2 is SVGAGI in the germline V gene (reference sequence). V gave up 4 bases and J gave up 1 base, with 7 bases separating them. CDR3 sequence reads: CASSFQTNTEAFF. The CDR3 DNA reads TGTGCCAGCAGTTTCCAGACGAACACTGAAGCTTTCTTT.

The chain is built from TRBV14 and TRBJ2-7; TRBD2 matches 10 bases. The CDR3 spans 15 residues. The germline V gene has CDR1 SGHDN and CDR2 FVKESK. V shed 1 base, J shed 3 bases, and the junction held 3 bases outside the gene matches. DNA of the CDR3: TGTGCCAGCAGCCAAGTAGCGGGGGGCCTCTACGAGCAGTACTTC. Its translation is CASSQVAGGLYEQYF.

The V call is TRBV29-1, the J call TRBJ2-3; TRBD1 matches 10 bases. The V segment lost 6 bases and the J segment 3 bases; nucleotides outside the gene matches: 21. Looked up from germline, CDR1 is SQVTM and CDR2 is ANQGSEA. CDR3 length: 19 residues. CDR3 nucleotides: TGCAGCGTCGGTCCCGGGACAGGGGACAAACCCTTATCGACAGATACGCAGTATTTT. It translates to CSVGPGTGDKPLSTDTQYF.

This clonotype has more than one count but fewer than ten. V and J are TRBV12-3 or TRBV12-4 and TRBJ1-2, with 7 nucleotides matching TRBD1. This CDR3 spans 13 amino acids. V lost 5 bases and J lost 2; bases outside the gene matches: 2. The CDR3 region is CASSPTGNYGYTF. CDR3 coding DNA: TGTGCCAGCAGTCCGACAGGGAACTATGGCTACACCTTC.

This chain links TRBV7-8 with TRBJ1-2; maybe TRBD1 (6 bases). Germline V gene sequence: CDR1 SGHVS, CDR2 FQNEAQ. This CDR3 is 14 amino acids long. V was trimmed by 4 bases and J by 1 base, leaving 10 bases between them. This CDR3 is CASSSGDHNYGYTF. CDR3 DNA sequence: TGTGCCAGCAGCTCAGGGGACCATAACTATGGCTACACCTTC.

V and J are TRBV4-1 and TRBJ1-6; 7 bases align to TRBD1. CDR1 and CDR2 from the germline V gene are MGHRA and YSYEKL. The CDR3 has 15 residues. The V segment lost 4 bases and the J segment 10 bases; nucleotides outside the gene matches: 10. CDR3 nucleotides: TGCGCCAGCAGCCTTGAGGGAGGGGGCTACTCACCCCTCCACTTT. It is translated as CASSLEGGGYSPLHF.

The V gene is TRBV9, the J gene TRBJ1-2; 7 nucleotides match TRBD1. V lost 3 bases and J lost 4; bases outside the gene matches: 6. The CDR3 sequence is 14 residues long. Per germline, CDR1 SGDLS and CDR2 YYNGEE. CDR3 sequence reads: CASSDTTGRYGYTF. The CDR3 DNA sequence: TGTGCCAGCAGCGATACGACAGGGCGCTATGGCTACACCTTC.

The chain links TRBV18 to TRBJ2-5; 10 bases line up with TRBD1. The CDR3 contains 15 residues. V was clipped by 5 bases and J by 4 bases; unmatched bases: 7. The germline gives CDR1 KGHSH, CDR2 LQKENI. In DNA form, the CDR3 reads TGTGCCAGCTCATCACGGGACAGGGGCGGAGAGACCCAGTACTTC. Translation: CASSSRDRGGETQYF. Variable domain in full (rest from reference TRBV18 and TRBJ2-5): NAGVMQNPRHLVRRRGQEARLRCSPMKGHSHVYWYRQLPEEGLKFMVYLQKENIIDESGMPKERFSAEFPKEGPSILRIQQVVRGDSAAYFCASSSRDRGGETQYFGPGTRLLVL.

This chain uses TRBV4-2 with TRBJ2-1; maybe TRBD2 (6 bases). The V end was cut by 0 bases, the J end by 9 bases, with 12 bases between. This CDR3 has 14 amino acids. Germline V CDR1 and CDR2: LGHNA, YNFKEQ. CDR3 region: CASSQDRRDGEQFF. CDR3 in DNA: TGTGCCAGCAGCCAAGATCGGAGGGACGGTGAGCAGTTCTTC.

CDR3 protein: CSVEMTKGATDTQYF. The CDR3 DNA follows: TGCAGCGTTGAAATGACTAAGGGGGCCACAGATACGCAGTATTTT. This chain connects TRBV29-1 to TRBJ2-3; 7 bases are shared with TRBD1. V lost 2 bases, J lost 2 bases, and 7 bases stayed unmatched. Germline CDR1 is SQVTM and CDR2 is ANQGSEA. CDR3 size: 15 residues.

This clonotype was seen a single time. V is TRBV4-2 and J is TRBJ2-3; D remains unclear. Trimming cost V 0 bases and J 5 bases, with 9 bases left between them. The CDR3 length is 14 residues. The germline CDR1 and CDR2 sequences are LGHNA and YNFKEQ. Written as DNA, the CDR3 is TGTGCCAGCAGCCAAGAAACAGTTGGAGATACGCAGTATTTT. As protein: CASSQETVGDTQYF.

The CDR3 bases are TGTGCCAGCAGCCAAGATACAGACTCAGAGCAGTTCTTC. Its protein product is CASSQDTDSEQFF. The rearrangement uses TRBV3-1 and TRBJ2-1; D is unclear. The V and J ends lost 0 bases and 10 bases respectively, with 10 bases between them. This CDR3 has 13 residues. Germline assignment: CDR1 LGHDT and CDR2 YNNKEL (reference sequence).

The chain combines TRBV5-4 with TRBJ2-5; TRBD1 agrees at 8 bases. This CDR3 is built from 16 residues. Germline loops: CDR1 SGHNT, CDR2 YYREEE (reference sequence). V shed 4 bases and J 0 bases; nucleotides not matched to a gene: 8. CDR3 in DNA: TGTGCCAGCAGCAACGGACAGGGAGTAAACCAAGAGACCCAGTACTTC. This codes for CASSNGQGVNQETQYF.